This T cell receptor beta chain stems from a study of cytomegalovirus exposure and HLA in healthy donors. Study conclusions and caveats: In the 95 to 150 validation repertoires, approximately 94% of cluster scores exceeded 0, per a later analysis.

Per germline, CDR1 SNHLY and CDR2 FYNNEI. Trimming left V 6 bases short and J 4 bases short, with 16 bases between. This CDR3 region has 14 residues. A single count supports this clone. What it binds is unknown. Profiling relied on immunoSEQ multiplex PCR, and the TCRdb table lists in-frame clones only, not all of them. The profile shows about 44,000 clones, 80% to 95% of them singletons. V usage is TRBV2 and J usage is TRBJ2-7; the D gene is possibly TRBD2 (6 bases). Sequenced material: PBMCs. This TCR was sampled from a woman younger than 30 in good health and CMV-seronegative. The CDR3 DNA reads as TGTGCCAGCAGGAGGGAGGTAGGGACTTACGAGCAGTACTTC. Translating it yields CASRREVGTYEQYF.